The 3 T cell receptor beta chains presented below share a single source sample, sequenced in a study of blood T cell repertoires in COVID-19. Sequencing used immunoSEQ multiplex PCR; TCRdb keeps in-frame clones, though not all of them. The data show roughly 66,000 clones, with about 86% seen just once and about 4.4% held by the top ten. The sample consisted of peripheral blood. The origin of the receptors is an older woman with acute or convalescent COVID-19.

The chain carries TRBV12-3 or TRBV12-4 and TRBJ2-1; 7 bases agree with TRBD1. Trimming removed 5 bases from V and 4 bases from J; junction bases left unmatched: 2. This CDR3 region has 13 residues. CDR3: CASSPGQYNEQFF. CDR3 DNA: TGTGCCAGCAGTCCGGGACAGTACAATGAGCAGTTCTTC.

The J gene is TRBJ2-7, the V gene TRBV5-1; 7 bases agree with TRBD1. V shed 4 bases and J 2 bases; nucleotides not matched to a gene: 6. The CDR3 has 14 residues. Germline CDR1 SGHRS, CDR2 YFSETQ. DNA for the CDR3: TGCGCCAGCAGCATCCGGGACAGCCCCTACGAGCAGTACTTC. It codes for CASSIRDSPYEQYF.

The rearrangement joins TRBV6-5 to TRBJ1-2; 7 bases match TRBD1. V lost 5 bases, J lost 4 bases, and 4 bases stayed unmatched. This CDR3 contains 13 residues. CDR1 MNHEY and CDR2 SVGAGI come from the germline V gene. CDR3 DNA: TGTGCCAGCAGTCCGGGACAGACCTATGGCTACACCTTC. This sequence encodes CASSPGQTYGYTF.